Each of the 19 T cell receptor beta chains below was sequenced from the same sample in a study of beta chain features in type 1 diabetes. The study's findings and limits: Moderate yet significant TCRB CDR3 shortening was seen in Type 1 diabetes patients in all four CD4+ subsets.

These receptors' targets are unknown. Every isolated RNA sample was fully reverse transcribed, so sequencing captured expressed TCRB transcripts. Measured with immunoSEQ multiplex PCR; TCRdb has only the in-frame clones, and not every one. Here the sample spans some 150,000 clones, 10% to 15% being singletons. Sequenced sample: central memory CD4+ T cells from blood. The receptor source for this set is a man younger than 30 with type 1 diabetes.

There are a few counts of this clone. The chain uses TRBV29-1 and TRBJ1-1; 7 bases line up with TRBD1. The germline V gene encodes CDR1 SQVTM and CDR2 ANQGSEA. The V gene end was trimmed by 7 bases and the J gene end by 0 bases; junction bases not matched to a gene: 5. The CDR3 extends over 13 amino acids. The CDR3 loop is CSAMTGMNTEAFF. The DNA for the CDR3 is TGCAGCGCCATGACAGGGATGAACACTGAAGCTTTCTTT.

In its sample, this clone was seen a few times. The CDR3 here is CASSLRTGVSGANVLTF. CDR3 in DNA: TGTGCCAGCAGTTTACGGACAGGGGTTTCTGGGGCCAACGTCCTGACTTTC. The chain is built from TRBV27 and TRBJ2-6; TRBD1 matches at 9 bases. CDR1 and CDR2 from the germline V gene are MNHEY and SMNVEV (reference sequence). Losses at the gene ends were 2 bases for V and 1 base for J; bases not matched to a gene: 3. The CDR3 totals 17 residues.

The chain couples TRBV28 to TRBJ2-1, with 10 bases identical to TRBD1. Germline loops: CDR1 MDHEN, CDR2 SYDVKM. With V trimmed by 4 bases and J by 15 bases, 15 bases remained unmatched. The CDR3 spans 15 residues. The CDR3 nucleotides read TGTGCCAGCAGTTCCCTCGGCCCACAGACAGGGGGCTCGTTCTTC. This encodes CASSSLGPQTGGSFF.

The chain combines TRBV20-1 with TRBJ2-7, with D unclear. CDR1 is DFQATT and CDR2 is SNEGSKA in the germline V gene (reference sequence). The V and J ends lost 1 base and 3 bases respectively, with 4 bases between them. CDR3 size: 11 residues. CDR3 in DNA: TGCAGTGCTAGAGCGGGCTACGAGCAGTACTTC. Translating gives CSARAGYEQYF.

The chain couples TRBV6-1 to TRBJ1-1; 11 bases agree with TRBD1. From germline, CDR1 is MNHNS and CDR2 SASEGT. V lost 4 bases, J lost 4 bases, and 8 bases stayed unmatched. The length of the CDR3 is 16 residues. CDR3 DNA: TGTGCCAGCAGTGTGAGCGTAGGGACAGGGGGCACTGAAGCTTTCTTT. It encodes CASSVSVGTGGTEAFF.

The chain employs TRBV30 and TRBJ1-1; possibly TRBD1 for D (5 bases). Deletions cut 3 bases from V and 2 bases from J, with 13 bases between. CDR3 length: 14 residues. Germline V gives CDR1 GTSNPN, CDR2 SVGIG (reference sequence). The CDR3 region has the DNA TGTGCCTGGAGCCTGGTATGGGGCAACACTGAAGCTTTCTTT. Its protein is CAWSLVWGNTEAFF.

This chain links TRBV9 with TRBJ1-5; unclear D gene. The V and J ends lost 2 bases and 3 bases respectively, with 12 bases between them. The CDR3 sequence is 15 residues long. CDR1 SGDLS and CDR2 YYNGEE come from the germline V gene. The CDR3 DNA reads as TGTGCCAGCAGCGTGGACGGGCATCCCAATCAGCCCCAGCATTTT. Its translation: CASSVDGHPNQPQHF.

The chain recombines TRBV13 with TRBJ2-1; TRBD1 matches at 10 bases. The CDR3 loop spans 16 amino acids. Germline V gives CDR1 PRHDT, CDR2 FYEKMQ (reference sequence). Trimming cost V 3 bases and J 9 bases; bases outside gene matches: 11. CDR3 in DNA: TGTGCCAGCAGCTTCGTGACAGGGGGCCTTCGAAGTGAGCAGTTCTTC. Its protein product is CASSFVTGGLRSEQFF.

This clone has a single count. The V gene is TRBV6-1, the J gene TRBJ1-2; D call uncertain. V was clipped by 1 base and J by 5 bases, with 14 bases between them. The CDR3 spans 15 residues. Germline loops: CDR1 MNHNS, CDR2 SASEGT. DNA of the CDR3: TGTGCCAGCAGTGAAGTGACTGCTGAGCGATATGGCTACACCTTC. Its protein product is CASSEVTAERYGYTF.

The rearrangement uses TRBV19 and TRBJ2-2, with 7 bases lining up with TRBD1. V shed 6 bases, J shed 4 bases, and the junction held 8 bases outside the gene matches. The germline V gene has CDR1 LNHDA and CDR2 SQIVND (reference sequence). The CDR3 covers 15 residues. The CDR3 sequence: CASSTTGWATGELFF. DNA for the CDR3: TGTGCCAGTAGCACGACAGGGTGGGCCACCGGGGAGCTGTTTTTT.

Only a few counts were recorded for this clone. A much larger clone differs from this one at a single base, so this may be a read error. Different DNA sequences within this sample yield the same CDR3. The rearrangement links TRBV7-9 to TRBJ2-5, with D unresolved. V lost 1 base and J 2 bases, leaving 5 bases between the germline ends. CDR1 and CDR2 (germline): SEHNR, FQNEAQ (reference sequence). This CDR3 is built from 13 residues. CDR3 bases: TGTGCCAGCAGCTTAGGGCAGCAAGAGACCCAGTACTTC. Its translation: CASSLGQQETQYF.

This chain links TRBV28 with TRBJ1-2; 10 bases align to TRBD1. With 7 bases clipped from V and 1 base from J, the junction kept 15 bases outside the gene matches. The CDR3 totals 18 residues. CDR1 is MDHEN and CDR2 is SYDVKM in the germline V gene. CDR3 in amino acids: CASKVDWGQGWSNYGYTF. The DNA of the CDR3 is TGTGCCAGCAAAGTGGATTGGGGACAGGGGTGGAGTAACTATGGCTACACCTTC.

The chain has TRBV11-2 and TRBJ2-5, with D hard to call. Looked up from germline, CDR1 is SGHAT and CDR2 is FQNNGV. The CDR3 covers 14 residues. V lost 5 bases and J 2 bases, leaving 12 bases between the germline ends. The CDR3 nucleotides are TGTGCCAGCAGCCATTCTGGCCGGCAAGAGACCCAGTACTTC. This codes for CASSHSGRQETQYF.

This clone was found a few times. This chain uses TRBV5-4 with TRBJ1-5; D not resolved. The germline V gene encodes CDR1 SGHNT and CDR2 YYREEE (reference sequence). The CDR3 is 13 residues long. V lost 0 bases to trimming and J lost 4 bases, with 5 bases between them. CDR3 coding DNA: TGTGCCAGCAGCTTGGGCAGTAATCAGCCCCAGCATTTT. It yields the protein CASSLGSNQPQHF.

This clone was counted only a few times. This chain uses TRBV6-5 with TRBJ2-7, with 12 nucleotides matching TRBD1. Germline assignment: CDR1 MNHEY and CDR2 SVGAGI. Trimming cost V 7 bases and J 6 bases; bases outside gene matches: 7. The CDR3 loop spans 14 amino acids. DNA for the CDR3: TGTGCCAGCACCAGGGGACAGGGGGCGATCGAGCAGTACTTC. Residues: CASTRGQGAIEQYF.

This chain links TRBV2 with TRBJ2-7; tentative D call: TRBD2 (6 bases). V was clipped by 6 bases and J by 2 bases, with 17 bases between them. There are 15 residues in the CDR3. Germline V gene sequence: CDR1 SNHLY, CDR2 FYNNEI. CDR3 in DNA: TGTGCCAGCAGAAGACCCACGGGCGGGACCTACGAGCAGTACTTC. Protein product: CASRRPTGGTYEQYF.

This clone was counted at least ten times. The chain is built from TRBV7-8 and TRBJ2-1; D is unresolved. The germline V and J ends were trimmed by 5 bases and 0 bases, with 11 bases remaining between them. This CDR3 is 15 amino acids long. Germline V lookup: CDR1 SGHVS, CDR2 FQNEAQ. Here the CDR3 reads CASSPEEGSYNEQFF. As DNA, the CDR3 is TGTGCCAGCAGCCCGGAAGAAGGCTCCTACAATGAGCAGTTCTTC.

The chain recombines TRBV7-9 with TRBJ1-2, with 9 bases fitting TRBD1. Trimming at V came to 4 bases and at J to 4 bases, leaving 13 bases not matched to a gene. The CDR3 runs to 17 residues. CDR1 SEHNR and CDR2 FQNEAQ come from the germline V gene (reference sequence). DNA of the CDR3: TGTGCCAGCAGCTCCGGGACAGGGCTGTCCGACGTCTATGGCTACACCTTC. This gives the protein CASSSGTGLSDVYGYTF.

The J gene is TRBJ2-1, the V gene TRBV2; 12 bases map to TRBD1. Germline-derived CDR1 and CDR2 are SNHLY and FYNNEI. The CDR3 covers 14 residues. J lost 6 bases, V lost 5 bases, and 2 bases had no gene match. CDR3 sequence reads: CASSWDRGLNEQFF. CDR3 sequence (DNA): TGTGCCAGCAGTTGGGACAGGGGGCTCAATGAGCAGTTCTTC.